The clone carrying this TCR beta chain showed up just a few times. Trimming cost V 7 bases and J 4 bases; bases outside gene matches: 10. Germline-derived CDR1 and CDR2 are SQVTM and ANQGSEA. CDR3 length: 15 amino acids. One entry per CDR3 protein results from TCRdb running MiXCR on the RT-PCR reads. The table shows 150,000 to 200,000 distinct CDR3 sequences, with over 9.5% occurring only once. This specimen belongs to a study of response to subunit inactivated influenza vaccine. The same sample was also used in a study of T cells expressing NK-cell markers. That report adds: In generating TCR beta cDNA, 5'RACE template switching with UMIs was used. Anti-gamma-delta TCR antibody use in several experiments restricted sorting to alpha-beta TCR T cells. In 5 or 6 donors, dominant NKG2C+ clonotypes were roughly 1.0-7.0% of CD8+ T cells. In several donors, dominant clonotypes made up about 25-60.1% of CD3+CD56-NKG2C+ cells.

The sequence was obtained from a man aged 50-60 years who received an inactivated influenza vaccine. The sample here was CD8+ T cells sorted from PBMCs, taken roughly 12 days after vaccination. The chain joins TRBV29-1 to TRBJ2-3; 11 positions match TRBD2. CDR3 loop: CSADVAGGPPDTQYF. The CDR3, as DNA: TGCAGCGCCGACGTAGCGGGGGGGCCTCCAGATACGCAGTATTTT.